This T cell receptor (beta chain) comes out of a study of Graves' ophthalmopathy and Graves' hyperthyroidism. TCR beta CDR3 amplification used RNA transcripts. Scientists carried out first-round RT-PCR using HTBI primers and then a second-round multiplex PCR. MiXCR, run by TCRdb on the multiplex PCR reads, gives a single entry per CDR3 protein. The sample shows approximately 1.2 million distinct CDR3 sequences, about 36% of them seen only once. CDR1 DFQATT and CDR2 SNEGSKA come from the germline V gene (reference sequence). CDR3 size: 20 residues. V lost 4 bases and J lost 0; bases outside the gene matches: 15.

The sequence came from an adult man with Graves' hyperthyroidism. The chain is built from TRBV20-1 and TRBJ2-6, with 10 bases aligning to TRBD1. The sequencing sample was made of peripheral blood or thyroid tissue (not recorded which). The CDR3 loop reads CSATGQGRGGRPSGANVLTF. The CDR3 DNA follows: TGCAGTGCTACGGGACAGGGGAGAGGGGGCAGACCCTCTGGGGCCAACGTCCTGACTTTC.